This T cell receptor (beta chain) was recorded in a study of neoadjuvant anti-PD-1 for oral cavity cancer. Study information: Around day 43, patients without progression received a fourth nivolumab dose before surgery. Regarding the study as a whole: Post-treatment tumors with larger preexisting clones showed more shrinkage.

In this sample, this clone turned up a few times. Its specificity is unknown. The time point denotes: after neoadjuvant nivolumab, at surgical resection. Most tumor samples had around 4.5 ug input DNA in two replicates. The table came from immunoSEQ multiplex PCR; TCRdb's copy has only in-frame clones and leaves some out. The repertoire consists of under 25,000 clones, with 27% occurring once and the leading ten covering around 17%. This specimen consisted of tumor tissue, obtained after nivolumab (anti-PD-1) treatment. The sequence came from a person aged 40-85 years with oral cavity squamous cell carcinoma.

CDR3: CASSETNRVTEAFF. For the CDR3, the DNA is TGTGCCAGCAGCGAAACGAACAGGGTCACTGAAGCTTTCTTT. The chain joins TRBV7-9 to TRBJ1-1; D perhaps matches TRBD1 (6 bases). V lost 5 bases and J 4 bases, leaving 14 bases between the germline ends. The CDR3 totals 14 residues. Germline loops: CDR1 SEHNR, CDR2 FQNEAQ (reference sequence).